This T cell receptor beta chain was captured in a study of low-dose radiotherapy and immunotherapy resistance in tumors. Time point: before trial treatment. Primers used for first-strand cDNA, a TRAV- and TRBV-specific set, covered both alpha and beta chains. TCR amplification ran 20 PCR cycles using constant-region and V-primer adapter primers. TCRdb analysed the reads with MiXCR anew, one entry per CDR3 protein. The repertoire has 65,000 to 95,000 distinct CDR3 sequences, about 19% of them found once; the top ten carry more than 4.5%. At least ten counts were recorded for this clonotype. The starting material was PBMCs, obtained before treatment. This TCR was recovered from a male donor with prostate cancer.

The CDR3 DNA reads TGCAGCGTTGTTTTGCAGGGAGTTATGGGCGGGGAGCTGTTTTTT. Protein sequence: CSVVLQGVMGGELFF. The rearrangement joins TRBV29-1 to TRBJ2-2; the D call may be TRBD1 or TRBD2 (5 bases each). The CDR3 is 15 amino acids. From germline, CDR1 is SQVTM and CDR2 ANQGSEA. Trimming removed 4 bases from V and 7 bases from J, with 19 bases in between.